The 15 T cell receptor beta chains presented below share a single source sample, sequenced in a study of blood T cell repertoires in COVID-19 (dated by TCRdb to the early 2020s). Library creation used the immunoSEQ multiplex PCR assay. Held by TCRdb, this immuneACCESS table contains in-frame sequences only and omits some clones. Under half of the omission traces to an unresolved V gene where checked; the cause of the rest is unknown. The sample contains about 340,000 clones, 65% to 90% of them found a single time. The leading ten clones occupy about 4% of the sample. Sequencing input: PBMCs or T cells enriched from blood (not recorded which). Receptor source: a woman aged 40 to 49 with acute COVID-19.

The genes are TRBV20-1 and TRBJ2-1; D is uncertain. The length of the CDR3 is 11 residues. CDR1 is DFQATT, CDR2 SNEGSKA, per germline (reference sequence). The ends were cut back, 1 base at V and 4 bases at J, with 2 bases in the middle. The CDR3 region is CSARVYNEQFF. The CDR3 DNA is TGCAGTGCTAGAGTATACAATGAGCAGTTCTTC.

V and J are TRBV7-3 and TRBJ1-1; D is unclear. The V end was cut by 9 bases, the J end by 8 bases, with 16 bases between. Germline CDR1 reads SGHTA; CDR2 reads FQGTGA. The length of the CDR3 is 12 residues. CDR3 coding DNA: TGTGCCAGTGGAGACGGAGGCAGGGAAGCTTTCTTT. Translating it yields CASGDGGREAFF.

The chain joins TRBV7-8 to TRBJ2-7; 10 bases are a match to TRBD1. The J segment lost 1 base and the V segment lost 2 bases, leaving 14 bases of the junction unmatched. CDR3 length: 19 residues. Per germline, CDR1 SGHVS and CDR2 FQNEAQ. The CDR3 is CASSLKRTGTGVGSYEQYF. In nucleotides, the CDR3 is TGTGCCAGCAGCTTAAAACGAACCGGGACAGGGGTTGGGTCCTACGAGCAGTACTTC.

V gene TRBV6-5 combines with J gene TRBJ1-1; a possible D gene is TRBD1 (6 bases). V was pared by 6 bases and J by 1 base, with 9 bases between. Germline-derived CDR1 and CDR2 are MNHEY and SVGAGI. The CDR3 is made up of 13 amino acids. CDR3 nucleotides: TGTGCCAGCAGACTGACAGGGAACACTGAAGCTTTCTTT. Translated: CASRLTGNTEAFF.

The CDR3 spells CASSHSARTYEQYF. Written as DNA, the CDR3 is TGTGCCAGCAGTCATTCTGCGAGAACCTACGAGCAGTACTTC. The chain links TRBV28 to TRBJ2-7, with no clear D. CDR3 length: 14 residues. The germline V gene has CDR1 MDHEN and CDR2 SYDVKM. Deletions cut 5 bases from V and 2 bases from J, with 13 bases between. Full variable domain (rest looked up from reference TRBV28 and TRBJ2-7): DVKVTQSSRYLVKRTGEKVFLECVQDMDHENMFWYRQDPGLGLRLIYFSYDVKMKEKGDIPEGYSVSREKKERFSLILESASTNQTSMYLCASSHSARTYEQYFGPGTRLTVT.

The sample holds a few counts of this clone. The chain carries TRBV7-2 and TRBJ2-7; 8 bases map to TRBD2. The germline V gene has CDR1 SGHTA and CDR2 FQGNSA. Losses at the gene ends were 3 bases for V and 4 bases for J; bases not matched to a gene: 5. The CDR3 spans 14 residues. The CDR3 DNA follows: TGTGCCAGCAGCTTTACCCCTAGCGGGTACGAGCAGTACTTC. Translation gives CASSFTPSGYEQYF.

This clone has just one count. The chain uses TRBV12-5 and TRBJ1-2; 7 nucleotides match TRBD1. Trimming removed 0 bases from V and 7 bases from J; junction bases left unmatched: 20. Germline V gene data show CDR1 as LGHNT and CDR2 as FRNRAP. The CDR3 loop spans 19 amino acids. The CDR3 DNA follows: TGTGCTAGTGGTTTGGTGGGGGCGATTAGACAGGGAAGCATAGGTGGCTACACCTTC. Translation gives CASGLVGAIRQGSIGGYTF.

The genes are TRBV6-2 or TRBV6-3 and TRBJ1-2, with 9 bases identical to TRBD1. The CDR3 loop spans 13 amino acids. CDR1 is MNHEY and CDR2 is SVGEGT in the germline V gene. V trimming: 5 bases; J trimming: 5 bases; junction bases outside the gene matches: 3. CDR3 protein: CASSPGTGYGYTF. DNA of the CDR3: TGTGCCAGCAGTCCAGGGACAGGGTATGGCTACACCTTC.

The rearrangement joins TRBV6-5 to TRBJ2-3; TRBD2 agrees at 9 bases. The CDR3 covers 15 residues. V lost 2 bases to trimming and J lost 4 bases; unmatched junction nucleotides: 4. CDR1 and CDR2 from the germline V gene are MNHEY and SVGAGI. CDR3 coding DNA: TGTGCCAGCAGTTACATCGGCGGGAGGGCAGATACGCAGTATTTT. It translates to CASSYIGGRADTQYF.

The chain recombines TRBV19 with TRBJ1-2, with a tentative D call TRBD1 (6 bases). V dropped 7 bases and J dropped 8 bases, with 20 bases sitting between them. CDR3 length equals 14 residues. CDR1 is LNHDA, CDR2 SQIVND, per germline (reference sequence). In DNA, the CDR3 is TGTGCCAGTACCATAACAGGGATCCAGAGCGGCTACACCTTC. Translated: CASTITGIQSGYTF.

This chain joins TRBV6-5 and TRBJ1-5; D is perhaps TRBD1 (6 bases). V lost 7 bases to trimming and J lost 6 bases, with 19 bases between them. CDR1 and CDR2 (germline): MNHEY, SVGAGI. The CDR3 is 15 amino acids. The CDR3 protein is CASIQFAGAGQPQHF. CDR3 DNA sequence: TGTGCCAGCATACAGTTTGCAGGGGCCGGTCAGCCCCAGCATTTT.

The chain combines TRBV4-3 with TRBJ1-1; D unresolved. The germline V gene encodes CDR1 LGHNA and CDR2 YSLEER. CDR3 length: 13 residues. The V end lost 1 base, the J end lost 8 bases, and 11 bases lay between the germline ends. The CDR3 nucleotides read TGCGCCAGCAGCCAAGTGTTTTCAACAGAAGCTTTCTTT. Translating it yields CASSQVFSTEAFF.

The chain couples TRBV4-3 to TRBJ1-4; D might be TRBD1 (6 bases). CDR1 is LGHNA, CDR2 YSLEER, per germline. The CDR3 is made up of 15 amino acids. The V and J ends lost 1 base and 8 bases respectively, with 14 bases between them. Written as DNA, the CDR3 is TGCGCCAGCAGCCAAGCATACAGGGAACGAGAAAAACTGTTTTTT. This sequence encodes CASSQAYREREKLFF.

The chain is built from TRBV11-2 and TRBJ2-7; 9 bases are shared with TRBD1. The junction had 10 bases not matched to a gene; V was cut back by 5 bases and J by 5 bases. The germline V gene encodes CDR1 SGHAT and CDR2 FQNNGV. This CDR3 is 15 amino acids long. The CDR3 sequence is CASSLTGQGWDEQYF. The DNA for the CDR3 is TGTGCCAGCAGCCTAACGGGACAGGGTTGGGACGAGCAGTACTTC. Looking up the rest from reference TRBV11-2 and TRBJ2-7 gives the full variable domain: EAGVAQSPRYKIIEKRQSVAFWCNPISGHATLYWYQQILGQGPKLLIQFQNNGVVDDSQLPKDRFSAERLKGVDSTLKIQPAKLEDSAVYLCASSLTGQGWDEQYFGPGTRLTVT.

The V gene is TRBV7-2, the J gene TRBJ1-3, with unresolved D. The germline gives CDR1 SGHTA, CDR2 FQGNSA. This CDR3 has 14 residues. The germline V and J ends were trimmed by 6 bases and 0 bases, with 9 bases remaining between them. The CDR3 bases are TGTGCCAGCAGTCCGGTGAGCTCTGGAAACACCATATATTTT. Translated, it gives CASSPVSSGNTIYF.